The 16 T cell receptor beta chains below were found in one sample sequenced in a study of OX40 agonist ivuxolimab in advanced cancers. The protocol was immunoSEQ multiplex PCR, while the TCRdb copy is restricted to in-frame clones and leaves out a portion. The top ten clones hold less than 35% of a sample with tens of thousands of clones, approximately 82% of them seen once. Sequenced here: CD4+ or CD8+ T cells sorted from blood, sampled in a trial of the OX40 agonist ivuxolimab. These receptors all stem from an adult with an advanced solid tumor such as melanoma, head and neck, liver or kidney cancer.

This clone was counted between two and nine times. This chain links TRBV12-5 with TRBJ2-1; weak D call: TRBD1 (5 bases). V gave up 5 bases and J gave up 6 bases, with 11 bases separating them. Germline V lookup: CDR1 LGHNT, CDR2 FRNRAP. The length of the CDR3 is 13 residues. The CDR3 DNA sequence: TGTGCTAGTGGTCCCAGGGTCCCCAATGAGCAGTTCTTC. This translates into CASGPRVPNEQFF.

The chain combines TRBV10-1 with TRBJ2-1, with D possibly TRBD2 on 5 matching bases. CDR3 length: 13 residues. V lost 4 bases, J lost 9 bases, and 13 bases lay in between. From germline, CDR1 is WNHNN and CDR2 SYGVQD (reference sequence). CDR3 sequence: CASSVTLAGEQFF. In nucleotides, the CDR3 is TGCGCCAGCAGTGTGACCTTGGCGGGTGAGCAGTTCTTC.

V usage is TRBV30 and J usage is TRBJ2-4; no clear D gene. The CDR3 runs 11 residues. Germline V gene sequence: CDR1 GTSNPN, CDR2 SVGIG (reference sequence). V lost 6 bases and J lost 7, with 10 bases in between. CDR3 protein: CACLSSNIQYF. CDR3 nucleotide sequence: TGTGCCTGCTTAAGTAGTAACATTCAGTACTTC. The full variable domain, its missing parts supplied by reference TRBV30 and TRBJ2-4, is SQTIHQWPATLVQPVGSPLSLECTVEGTSNPNLYWYRQAAGRGLQLLFYSVGIGQISSEVPQNLSASRPQDRQFILSSKKLLLSDSGFYLCACLSSNIQYFGAGTRLSVL.

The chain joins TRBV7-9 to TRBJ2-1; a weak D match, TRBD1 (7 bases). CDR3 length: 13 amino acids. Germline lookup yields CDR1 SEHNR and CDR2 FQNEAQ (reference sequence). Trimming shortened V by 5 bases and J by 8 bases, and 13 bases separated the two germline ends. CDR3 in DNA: TGTGCCAGCAGCCCTCAGGGGGGCTATGAGCAGTTCTTC. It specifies CASSPQGGYEQFF.

The CDR3 sequence is CASSSEGFPNYGYTF. CDR3 coding DNA: TGCGCCAGCAGCTCTGAAGGGTTCCCTAACTATGGCTACACCTTC. The chain joins TRBV5-1 to TRBJ1-2, with D hard to call. The CDR3 runs to 15 residues. The V end lost 3 bases, the J end lost 0 bases, and 12 bases lay between the germline ends. Per germline, CDR1 SGHRS and CDR2 YFSETQ.

CDR3 DNA: TGTGCCAGCAGGGACAGTAATTCACCCCTCCACTTT. The encoded protein is CASRDSNSPLHF. This rearrangement joins TRBV28 to TRBJ1-6; tentatively, D is TRBD1 (6 bases). CDR3 length equals 12 residues. V lost 6 bases and J 6 bases, leaving 6 bases between the germline ends. Germline CDR1 is MDHEN and CDR2 is SYDVKM.

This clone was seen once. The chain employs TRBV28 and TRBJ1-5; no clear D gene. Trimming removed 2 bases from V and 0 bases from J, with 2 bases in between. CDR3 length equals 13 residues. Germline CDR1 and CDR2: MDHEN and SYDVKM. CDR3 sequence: CASSLVSNQPQHF. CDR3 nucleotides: TGTGCCAGCAGTTTAGTTAGCAATCAGCCCCAGCATTTT.

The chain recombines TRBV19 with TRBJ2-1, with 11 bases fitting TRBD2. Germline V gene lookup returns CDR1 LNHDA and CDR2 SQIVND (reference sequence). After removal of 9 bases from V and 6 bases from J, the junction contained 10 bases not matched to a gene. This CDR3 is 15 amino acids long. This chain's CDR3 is CASSRGSGRANEQFF. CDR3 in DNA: TGTGCCAGCAGTCGAGGTAGCGGGAGGGCCAATGAGCAGTTCTTC.

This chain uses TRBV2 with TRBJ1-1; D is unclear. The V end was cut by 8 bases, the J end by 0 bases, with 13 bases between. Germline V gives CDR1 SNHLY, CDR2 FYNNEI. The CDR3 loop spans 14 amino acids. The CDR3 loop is CASAGQLMNTEAFF. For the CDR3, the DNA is TGTGCCAGCGCTGGGCAGCTCATGAACACTGAAGCTTTCTTT.

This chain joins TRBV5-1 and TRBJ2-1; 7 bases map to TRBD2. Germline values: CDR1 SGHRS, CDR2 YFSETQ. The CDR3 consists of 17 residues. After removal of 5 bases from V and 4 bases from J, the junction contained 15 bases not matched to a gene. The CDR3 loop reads CASSSPVAAGLYNEQFF. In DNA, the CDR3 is TGCGCCAGCAGTTCCCCGGTCGCAGCGGGACTGTACAATGAGCAGTTCTTC.

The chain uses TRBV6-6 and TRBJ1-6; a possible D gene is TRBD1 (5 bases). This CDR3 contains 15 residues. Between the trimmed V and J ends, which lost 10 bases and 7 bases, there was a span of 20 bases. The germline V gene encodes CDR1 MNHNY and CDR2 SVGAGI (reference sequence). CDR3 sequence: CATLLYRGTNSPLHF. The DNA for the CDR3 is TGTGCCACCCTTTTGTACAGAGGGACCAATTCACCCCTCCACTTT.

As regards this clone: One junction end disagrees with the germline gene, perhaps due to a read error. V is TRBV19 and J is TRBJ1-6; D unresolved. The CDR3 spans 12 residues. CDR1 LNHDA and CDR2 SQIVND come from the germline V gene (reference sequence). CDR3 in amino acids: CASSLENSPLHF. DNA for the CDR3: TGTGCCAGTAGTTTAGAAAATTCACCCCTCCACTTT.

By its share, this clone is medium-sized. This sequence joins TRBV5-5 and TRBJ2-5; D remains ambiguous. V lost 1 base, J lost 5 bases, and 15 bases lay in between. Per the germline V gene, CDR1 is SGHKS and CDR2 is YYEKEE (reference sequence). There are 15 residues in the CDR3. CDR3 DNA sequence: TGTGCCAGCAGCTTGATCGCTACCCTCCCGGAGACCCAGTACTTC. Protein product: CASSLIATLPETQYF.

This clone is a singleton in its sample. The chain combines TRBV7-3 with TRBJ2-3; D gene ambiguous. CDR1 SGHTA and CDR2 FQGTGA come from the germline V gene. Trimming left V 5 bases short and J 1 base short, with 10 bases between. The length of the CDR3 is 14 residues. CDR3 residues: CASSQNVRTDTQYF. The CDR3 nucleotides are TGTGCCAGCAGCCAGAACGTCCGCACAGATACGCAGTATTTT. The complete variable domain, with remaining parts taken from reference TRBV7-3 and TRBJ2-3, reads GAGVSQTPSNKVTEKGKYVELRCDPISGHTALYWYRQSLGQGPEFLIYFQGTGAADDSGLPNDRFFAVRPEGSVSTLKIQRTERGDSAVYLCASSQNVRTDTQYFGPGTRLTVL.

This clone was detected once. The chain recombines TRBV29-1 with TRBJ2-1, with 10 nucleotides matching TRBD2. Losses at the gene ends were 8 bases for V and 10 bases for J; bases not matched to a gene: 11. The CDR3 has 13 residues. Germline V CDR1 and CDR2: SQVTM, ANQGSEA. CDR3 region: CSMERGGHGEQFF. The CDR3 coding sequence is TGCAGCATGGAGCGGGGGGGCCATGGGGAGCAGTTCTTC.

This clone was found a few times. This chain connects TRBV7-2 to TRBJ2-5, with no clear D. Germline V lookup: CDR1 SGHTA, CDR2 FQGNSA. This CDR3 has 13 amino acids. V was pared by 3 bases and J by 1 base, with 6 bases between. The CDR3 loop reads CASSLAVQETQYF. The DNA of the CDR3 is TGTGCCAGCAGCTTGGCCGTCCAAGAGACCCAGTACTTC.